A selection of T cell receptor beta chains follows, all from one sample in a study of metastatic and nonmetastatic thyroid tumors. MiXCR reprocessed the PCR reads for TCRdb. Among around 23,000 clones, approximately 24% were seen once, and the ten largest hold 18%. The sequencing input was blood. These TCRs come from a male donor with papillary thyroid cancer or a benign thyroid nodule (not recorded which). Some clones in this sample may be carry-over from other donors' samples. The conserved cysteine and the conserved F or W are not part of the CDR3 here. The order of the fields is J gene, V gene, clone size, CDR3 protein. Some rows have no size entry. The others give once, few or many, or a class for an expanded clone.

TRBJ1-1	TRBV28	-	ASSGGTEAF
TRBJ2-2	TRBV2	many	ASSRTGENTGELF
TRBJ2-3	TRBV28	few	VSSPWSDTQY
TRBJ2-7	TRBV3-1	-	ATPVPRRITPYEQY
TRBJ1-6	TRBV2	many	ASSADRGLGYSPLH
TRBJ2-7	TRBV29-1	many	SVELLVGLNYEQY
TRBJ1-2	TRBV6-1	-	ASSAVTGGGGYT
TRBJ1-2	TRBV20-1	many	SARLDPRGGRKDYGYT
TRBJ1-3	TRBV6-2/TRBV6-3	medium-sized	ASRRGGNTIY
TRBJ1-4	TRBV15	many	ATSRGTATNEKLF
TRBJ2-1	TRBV20-1	many	SARRGNEQF
TRBJ2-5	TRBV5-4	-	ASSLDLSGLETQY
TRBJ2-7	TRBV2	few	ARSEHCSYEQY
TRBJ1-3	TRBV5-1	many	ASSPSAGNTIY
TRBJ2-5	TRBV11-3	-	ASSSLENQETQY
TRBJ2-1	TRBV11-3	many	ASSTSGRRDNEQF
TRBJ1-1	TRBV20-1	-	SARDGPRPNTEAF
TRBJ1-6	TRBV28	many	ASRQGAPGSPLH
TRBJ2-2	TRBV4-2	few	ASSQEQGALYTGYLF
TRBJ1-1	TRBV25-1	few	ASSESRTEAF
TRBJ1-2	TRBV20-1	once	SAHQGTYGYT
TRBJ1-4	TRBV19	-	ASKQGGANEKLF
TRBJ1-2	TRBV18	-	ASSTGPGDYGYT
TRBJ2-3	TRBV12-5	many	ASGERGRTDTQY
TRBJ1-3	TRBV5-1	medium-sized	ASSGAWNTIY
TRBJ2-7	TRBV20-1	medium-sized	SARERAEHEQY
TRBJ2-5	TRBV18	many	ASSRGLAGVETQY
TRBJ2-3	TRBV20-1	-	SARDREYEQY
TRBJ1-1	TRBV11-1	-	ASSLGPSGASNTEAF